This TCR beta chain was observed in a study of T cell changes during pregnancy in multiple sclerosis. V lost 3 bases, J lost 3 bases, and 4 bases stayed unmatched. The CDR3 extends over 15 amino acids. The germline V gene encodes CDR1 LGHNA and CDR2 YSLEER. Measured with immunoSEQ multiplex PCR; TCRdb has only the in-frame clones, and not every one. The sample shows around 70,000 clones, roughly 92% of them seen only once. This receptor was obtained from a female donor in good health, enrolled as a control in a pregnancy study. Material: peripheral blood, obtained in the second trimester of pregnancy. This chain joins TRBV4-3 and TRBJ2-3, with TRBD2 matching 9 bases. The CDR3 loop is CASSQGGGETDTQYF. DNA of the CDR3: TGCGCCAGCAGCCAGGGCGGGGGGGAGACAGATACGCAGTATTTT.